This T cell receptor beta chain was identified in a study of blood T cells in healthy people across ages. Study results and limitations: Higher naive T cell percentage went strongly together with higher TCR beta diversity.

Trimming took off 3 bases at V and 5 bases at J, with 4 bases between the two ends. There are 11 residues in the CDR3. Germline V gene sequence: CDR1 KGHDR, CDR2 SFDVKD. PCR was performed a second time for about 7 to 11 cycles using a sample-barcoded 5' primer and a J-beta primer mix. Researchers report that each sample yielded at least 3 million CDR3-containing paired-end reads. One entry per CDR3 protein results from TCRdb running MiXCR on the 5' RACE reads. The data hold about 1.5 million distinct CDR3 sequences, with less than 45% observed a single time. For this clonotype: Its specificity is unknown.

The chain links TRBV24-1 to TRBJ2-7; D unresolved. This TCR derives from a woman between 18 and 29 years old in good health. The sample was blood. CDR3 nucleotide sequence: TGTGCCACCAGTGATGAAAACGAGCAGTACTTC. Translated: CATSDENEQYF.